The following is a TCR beta chain sequence with its context. Its antigen is undetermined. Sequencing was performed with immunoSEQ multiplex PCR; in TCRdb, only in-frame clones are kept and a portion is missing. Of 40,000 to 60,000 clones in the sample, about 86% were seen once. The sample originates from a study of T cells in localized non-small cell lung cancer. Study-wide findings and caveats: Turning up in adjacent lung were a median approximately 60 of the top 100 tumor clones. Longer overall survival was seen with higher T cell density measured in blood. Uninvolved adjacent lung showed the highest T cell clonality, exceeding tumor. Heterogeneity is still possible, as just one tumor region was sequenced.

The sample in question was peripheral blood mononuclear cells, obtained before any cancer treatment. The clonotype was recovered from a man between 40 and 69 years old with stage III lung adenocarcinoma.

DNA for the CDR3: TGTGCCAGTAGTATCGACAGGGGAAGTGGCTATGGCTACACCTTC. Translating gives CASSIDRGSGYGYTF. This chain links TRBV19 with TRBJ1-2; 8 bases fit TRBD1. Germline CDR1 reads LNHDA; CDR2 reads SQIVND (reference sequence). V lost 3 bases and J lost 4; bases outside the gene matches: 7. The CDR3 is made up of 15 amino acids.